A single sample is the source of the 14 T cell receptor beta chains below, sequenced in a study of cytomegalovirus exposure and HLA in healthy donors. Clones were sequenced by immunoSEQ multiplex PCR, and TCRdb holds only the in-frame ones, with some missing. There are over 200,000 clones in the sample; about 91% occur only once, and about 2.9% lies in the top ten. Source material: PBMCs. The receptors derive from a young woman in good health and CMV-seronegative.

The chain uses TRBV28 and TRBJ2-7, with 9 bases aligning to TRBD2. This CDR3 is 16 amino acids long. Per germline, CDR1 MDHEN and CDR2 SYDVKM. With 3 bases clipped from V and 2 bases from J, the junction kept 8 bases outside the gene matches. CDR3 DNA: TGTGCCAGCAGTTTTATCCAAGCGGGAGGTCCCTACGAGCAGTACTTC. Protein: CASSFIQAGGPYEQYF.

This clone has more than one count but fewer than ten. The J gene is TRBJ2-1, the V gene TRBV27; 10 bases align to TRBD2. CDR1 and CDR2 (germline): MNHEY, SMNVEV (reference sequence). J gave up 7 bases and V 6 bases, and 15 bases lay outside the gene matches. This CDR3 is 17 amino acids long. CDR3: CASSGRPTSGDTNEQFF. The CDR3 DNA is TGTGCCAGCAGCGGCCGGCCCACTAGCGGGGACACAAATGAGCAGTTCTTC.

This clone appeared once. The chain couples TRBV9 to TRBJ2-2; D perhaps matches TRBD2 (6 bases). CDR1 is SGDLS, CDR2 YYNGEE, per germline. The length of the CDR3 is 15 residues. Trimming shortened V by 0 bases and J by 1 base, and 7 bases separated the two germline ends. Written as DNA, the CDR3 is TGTGCCAGCAGCGTAGGGGGGGAGAACACCGGGGAGCTGTTTTTT. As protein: CASSVGGENTGELFF. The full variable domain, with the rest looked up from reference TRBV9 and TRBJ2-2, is DSGVTQTPKHLITATGQRVTLRCSPRSGDLSVYWYQQSLDQGLQFLIQYYNGEERAKGNILERFSAQQFPDLHSELNLSSLELGDSALYFCASSVGGENTGELFFGEGSRLTVL.

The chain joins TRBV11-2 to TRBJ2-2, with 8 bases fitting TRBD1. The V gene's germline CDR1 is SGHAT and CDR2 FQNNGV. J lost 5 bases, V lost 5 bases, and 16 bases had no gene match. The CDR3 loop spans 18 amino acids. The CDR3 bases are TGTGCCAGCAGCCGACGAGGAATATACGACAGGGGTACCGGGGAGCTGTTTTTT. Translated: CASSRRGIYDRGTGELFF.

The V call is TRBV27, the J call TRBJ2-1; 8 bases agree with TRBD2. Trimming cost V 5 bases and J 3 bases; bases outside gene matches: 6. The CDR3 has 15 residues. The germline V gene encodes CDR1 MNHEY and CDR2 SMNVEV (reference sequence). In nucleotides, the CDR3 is TGTGCCAGCAGTCTAGGCGGGAGGAACTACAATGAGCAGTTCTTC. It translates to CASSLGGRNYNEQFF.

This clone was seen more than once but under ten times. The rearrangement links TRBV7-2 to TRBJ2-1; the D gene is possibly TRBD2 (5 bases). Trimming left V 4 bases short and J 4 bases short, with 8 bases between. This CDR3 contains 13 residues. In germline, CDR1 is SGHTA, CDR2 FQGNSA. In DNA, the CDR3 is TGTGCCAGCAGCTCCGAGCGGTACAATGAGCAGTTCTTC. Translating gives CASSSERYNEQFF.

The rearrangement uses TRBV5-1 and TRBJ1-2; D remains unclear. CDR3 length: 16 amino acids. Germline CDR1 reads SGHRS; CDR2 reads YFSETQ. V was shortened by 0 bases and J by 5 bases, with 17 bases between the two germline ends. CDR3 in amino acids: CASSLAGSGIRYGYTF. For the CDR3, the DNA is TGCGCCAGCAGCTTGGCAGGATCGGGGATTCGGTATGGCTACACCTTC. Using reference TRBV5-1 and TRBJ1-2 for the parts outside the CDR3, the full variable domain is KAGVTQTPRYLIKTRGQQVTLSCSPISGHRSVSWYQQTPGQGLQFLFEYFSETQRNKGNFPGRFSGRQFSNSRSEMNVSTLELGDSALYLCASSLAGSGIRYGYTFGSGTRLTVV.

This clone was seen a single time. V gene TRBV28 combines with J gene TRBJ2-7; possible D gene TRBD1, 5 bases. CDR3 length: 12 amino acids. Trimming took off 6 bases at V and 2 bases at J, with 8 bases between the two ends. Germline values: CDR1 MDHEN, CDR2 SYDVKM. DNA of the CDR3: TGTGCCAGCAGGCGGACAACCTACGAGCAGTACTTC. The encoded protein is CASRRTTYEQYF.

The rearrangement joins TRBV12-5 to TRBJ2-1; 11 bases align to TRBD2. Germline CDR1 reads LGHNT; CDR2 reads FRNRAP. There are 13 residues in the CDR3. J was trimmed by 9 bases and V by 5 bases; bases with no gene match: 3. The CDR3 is CASGILAGAEQFF. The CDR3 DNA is TGTGCTAGTGGTATACTAGCGGGAGCTGAGCAGTTCTTC.

The CDR3 nucleotides read TGCGCCAGCAGTGAGTCGGAGGGGCCATACAATGAGCAGTTCTTC. Translation: CASSESEGPYNEQFF. The V and J genes are TRBV10-2 and TRBJ2-1, with D maybe TRBD2 (6 bases). The CDR3 sequence is 15 residues long. Germline values: CDR1 WSHSY, CDR2 SAAADI. V was shortened by 0 bases and J by 4 bases, with 10 bases between the two germline ends.

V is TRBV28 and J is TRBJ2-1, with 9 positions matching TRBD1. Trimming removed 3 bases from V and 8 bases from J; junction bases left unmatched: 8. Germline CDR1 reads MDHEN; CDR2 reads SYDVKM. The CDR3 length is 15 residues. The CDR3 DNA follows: TGTGCCAGCAGTTTTTACCGGGACAGGGTGGATGAGCAGTTCTTC. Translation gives CASSFYRDRVDEQFF. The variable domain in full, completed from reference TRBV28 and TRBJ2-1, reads DVKVTQSSRYLVKRTGEKVFLECVQDMDHENMFWYRQDPGLGLRLIYFSYDVKMKEKGDIPEGYSVSREKKERFSLILESASTNQTSMYLCASSFYRDRVDEQFFGPGTRLTVL.

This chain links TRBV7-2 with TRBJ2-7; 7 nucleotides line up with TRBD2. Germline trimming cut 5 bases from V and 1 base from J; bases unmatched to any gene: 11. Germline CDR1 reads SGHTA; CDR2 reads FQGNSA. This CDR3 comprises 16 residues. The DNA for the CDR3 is TGTGCCAGCAGCACAGTGGCGGGGGACGGATCCTACGAGCAGTACTTC. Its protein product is CASSTVAGDGSYEQYF.

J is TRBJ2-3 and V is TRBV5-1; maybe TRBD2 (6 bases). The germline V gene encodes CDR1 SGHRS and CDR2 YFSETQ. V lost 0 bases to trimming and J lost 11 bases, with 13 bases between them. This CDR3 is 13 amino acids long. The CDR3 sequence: CASSLEAMGGQYF. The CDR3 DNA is TGCGCCAGCAGCTTGGAGGCGATGGGGGGGCAGTATTTT.

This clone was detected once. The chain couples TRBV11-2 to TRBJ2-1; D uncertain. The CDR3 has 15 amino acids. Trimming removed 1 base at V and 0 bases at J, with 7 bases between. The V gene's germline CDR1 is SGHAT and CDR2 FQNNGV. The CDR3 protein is CASSLGSSSYNEQFF. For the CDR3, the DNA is TGTGCCAGCAGCTTAGGCTCCAGCTCCTACAATGAGCAGTTCTTC.